What follows are 3 T cell receptor beta chains derived from one specimen sequenced in a study of T cell repertoires in cytomegalovirus infection. A single record per CDR3 protein comes from TCRdb applying MiXCR to the reads. The sample lists 60,000 to 80,000 distinct CDR3 sequences, about 19% occurring once. These receptors' targets are unknown. Sequencing used CD8+ T cells from cultured PBMCs, obtained from culture after CMV antigen stimulation. These TCRs come from a human donor in good health (CMV status not recorded). Some clones in this sample may be carry-over from other donors' samples.

This clonotype has a count of ten or more. This sequence joins TRBV7-8 and TRBJ2-7; D might be TRBD1 (5 bases). Looked up from germline, CDR1 is SGHVS and CDR2 is FQNEAQ. V gave up 3 bases and J gave up 2 bases, with 14 bases separating them. The CDR3 is 15 amino acids. The CDR3 nucleotides are TGTGCCAGCAGCTTTCAACAGGTCCCAACCTACGAGCAGTACTTC. Translating gives CASSFQQVPTYEQYF.

This clonotype was counted many times. V and J are TRBV4-3 and TRBJ1-4; unclear D gene. The CDR3 loop spans 18 amino acids. Trimming shortened V by 1 base and J by 7 bases, and 22 bases separated the two germline ends. Per germline, CDR1 LGHNA and CDR2 YSLEER. DNA for the CDR3: TGCGCCAGCAGCCAAGGAATAGGATTAAGGTCGGATGTTGAAAAACTGTTTTTT. Translation gives CASSQGIGLRSDVEKLFF.

The CDR3 nucleotides read TGTGCCAGCAGCTTAGAACAAGGCTACGAGCAGTACTTC. Amino acid sequence: CASSLEQGYEQYF. The chain uses TRBV7-7 and TRBJ2-7, with D unclear. The CDR3 sequence is 13 residues long. V shed 1 base and J shed 3 bases, with 7 bases lying between them. Germline assignment: CDR1 SSHAT and CDR2 FNYEAQ (reference sequence).